These 21 T cell receptor beta chains were sequenced from one sample in a study of blood T cell repertoires in COVID-19. Clones were sequenced by immunoSEQ multiplex PCR, and TCRdb holds only the in-frame ones, with some missing. The sample yields under 300,000 clones, nearly 90% seen once. What was sequenced was PBMCs or T cells enriched from blood (not recorded which). The receptors derive from a woman aged 60 to 75 who had recovered from COVID-19.

The chain recombines TRBV9 with TRBJ1-5; D may be TRBD1 (5 bases). Germline-derived CDR1 and CDR2 are SGDLS and YYNGEE. The V end was cut by 0 bases, the J end by 3 bases, with 10 bases between. This CDR3 is built from 15 residues. The CDR3 coding sequence is TGTGCCAGCAGCGTAGATTCAGGGCTCAATCAGCCCCAGCATTTT. It codes for CASSVDSGLNQPQHF.

J is TRBJ1-1 and V is TRBV11-2; 7 positions match TRBD1. Germline V gene data show CDR1 as SGHAT and CDR2 as FQNNGV. There are 15 residues in the CDR3. Trimming at V came to 7 bases and at J to 6 bases, leaving 14 bases not matched to a gene. CDR3 DNA: TGTGCCAGCACCGAGCAGGGACAGATGGACCCTGAAGCTTTCTTT. Residues: CASTEQGQMDPEAFF.

This clone was seen a single time. The chain joins TRBV2 to TRBJ2-7, with TRBD1 matching over 8 bases. The CDR3 spans 15 residues. The ends lost 7 bases at V and 6 bases at J; junction bases unmatched: 14. Germline lookup yields CDR1 SNHLY and CDR2 FYNNEI. The CDR3 is CASTIGQGVQGEQYF. CDR3 nucleotide sequence: TGTGCCAGCACCATAGGACAGGGTGTTCAGGGCGAGCAGTACTTC.

This chain joins TRBV20-1 and TRBJ2-1, with 11 nucleotides matching TRBD1. The J segment lost 5 bases and the V segment lost 3 bases, leaving 6 bases of the junction unmatched. CDR1 is DFQATT and CDR2 is SNEGSKA in the germline V gene (reference sequence). CDR3 size: 15 residues. CDR3 residues: CSASSWDRGDNEQFF. In DNA, the CDR3 is TGCAGTGCTAGTTCCTGGGACAGGGGGGACAATGAGCAGTTCTTC.

This sequence joins TRBV28 and TRBJ2-2; TRBD2 is a possible D gene (6 bases). Trimming took 1 base from V and 0 from J, leaving 12 bases between them. The germline CDR1 and CDR2 sequences are MDHEN and SYDVKM. CDR3 length equals 17 residues. DNA for the CDR3: TGTGCCAGCAGTTTATTTGGAGGGTTTCCGAACACCGGGGAGCTGTTTTTT. Translation: CASSLFGGFPNTGELFF. Together with reference TRBV28 and TRBJ2-2, the CDR3 gives the full variable domain: DVKVTQSSRYLVKRTGEKVFLECVQDMDHENMFWYRQDPGLGLRLIYFSYDVKMKEKGDIPEGYSVSREKKERFSLILESASTNQTSMYLCASSLFGGFPNTGELFFGEGSRLTVL.

The chain links TRBV29-1 to TRBJ2-3; TRBD2 might be the D (5 bases). V lost 6 bases, J lost 0 bases, and 10 bases lay in between. Germline V lookup: CDR1 SQVTM, CDR2 ANQGSEA. This CDR3 has 13 residues. As DNA, the CDR3 is TGCAGCGTCAAGAGCGGAAGCACAGATACGCAGTATTTT. Its translation: CSVKSGSTDTQYF.

V gene TRBV28 combines with J gene TRBJ1-1, with D perhaps TRBD1 (6 bases). Germline V gene lookup returns CDR1 MDHEN and CDR2 SYDVKM. V was clipped by 5 bases and J by 11 bases, with 12 bases between them. CDR3 length: 11 amino acids. Written as DNA, the CDR3 is TGTGCCAGCAGTCTCGGACAGAAGGCTTTCTTT. Protein sequence: CASSLGQKAFF.

This chain uses TRBV9 with TRBJ1-2; D is ambiguous. Germline V gene lookup returns CDR1 SGDLS and CDR2 YYNGEE. The CDR3 runs to 12 residues. V lost 0 bases to trimming and J lost 5 bases, with 5 bases between them. The CDR3 sequence: CASSVGEYGYTF. In nucleotides, the CDR3 is TGTGCCAGCAGCGTAGGCGAGTATGGCTACACCTTC.

The rearrangement uses TRBV29-1 and TRBJ2-7, with 7 bases aligning to TRBD2. This CDR3 spans 14 amino acids. V lost 6 bases to trimming and J lost 0 bases; unmatched junction nucleotides: 8. Germline V CDR1 and CDR2: SQVTM, ANQGSEA. CDR3 sequence reads: CSVVVGGISYEQYF. CDR3 coding DNA: TGCAGCGTAGTCGTGGGGGGGATCTCCTACGAGCAGTACTTC.

This sequence joins TRBV27 and TRBJ2-5; 13 nucleotides line up with TRBD2. The CDR3 consists of 22 residues. Germline lookup yields CDR1 MNHEY and CDR2 SMNVEV (reference sequence). Trimming removed 4 bases from V and 5 bases from J; junction bases left unmatched: 25. The chain's CDR3 is CASSSRNRDTGLAGAQQETQYF. The CDR3 region has the DNA TGTGCCAGCAGTTCTCGGAACCGGGACACAGGACTAGCGGGGGCCCAGCAGGAGACCCAGTACTTC.

V usage is TRBV11-2 and J usage is TRBJ2-7, with TRBD2 identical over 7 bases. The V gene end was trimmed by 5 bases and the J gene end by 3 bases; junction bases not matched to a gene: 7. From germline, CDR1 is SGHAT and CDR2 FQNNGV. This CDR3 spans 14 amino acids. The CDR3 spells CASSHLAGDYEQYF. The CDR3 region has the DNA TGTGCCAGCAGCCATCTCGCGGGGGACTACGAGCAGTACTTC.

The genes are TRBV6-5 and TRBJ1-1; D is possibly TRBD1 (5 bases). Germline CDR1 and CDR2: MNHEY and SVGAGI. Trimming removed 7 bases from V and 4 bases from J, with 10 bases in between. CDR3 length: 12 amino acids. DNA for the CDR3: TGTGCCAGCAACGACAGATTCACTGAAGCTTTCTTT. Its protein product is CASNDRFTEAFF.

V gene TRBV10-3 combines with J gene TRBJ1-6; D not resolved. Germline-derived CDR1 and CDR2 are ENHRY and SYGVKD. CDR3 size: 14 residues. Trimming took off 0 bases at V and 18 bases at J, with 18 bases between the two ends. CDR3 in amino acids: CAISESSSRYGGHF. Written as DNA, the CDR3 is TGTGCCATCAGTGAGTCCTCCTCCCGGTATGGTGGCCACTTT.

V and J are TRBV28 and TRBJ1-1; D might be TRBD1 (5 bases). The V and J ends lost 6 bases and 4 bases respectively, with 24 bases between them. The germline gives CDR1 MDHEN, CDR2 SYDVKM. The CDR3 consists of 17 residues. CDR3 DNA: TGTGCCAGCAGCCCATTCGCGGGGGTGGGGGAAGGCACTGAAGCTTTCTTT. Protein: CASSPFAGVGEGTEAFF.

J is TRBJ1-2 and V is TRBV7-2; 7 bases are shared with TRBD1. V shed 5 bases and J 4 bases; nucleotides not matched to a gene: 13. Per germline, CDR1 SGHTA and CDR2 FQGNSA. The CDR3 contains 16 residues. The CDR3 DNA reads TGTGCCAGCAGCACCTATACCGGGACAGCTAGCTATGGCTACACCTTC. Protein sequence: CASSTYTGTASYGYTF. The whole variable domain, filled in from reference TRBV7-2 and TRBJ1-2, reads GAGVSQSPSNKVTEKGKDVELRCDPISGHTALYWYRQSLGQGLEFLIYFQGNSAPDKSGLPSDRFSAERTGGSVSTLTIQRTQQEDSAVYLCASSTYTGTASYGYTFGSGTRLTVV.

The chain links TRBV3-1 (or the pseudogene TRBV3-2) to TRBJ1-1; TRBD1 matches 10 bases. This CDR3 has 14 residues. V was clipped by 4 bases and J by 4 bases; unmatched bases: 3. Germline-derived CDR1 and CDR2 are LGHDT and YNNKEL (reference sequence). CDR3 bases: TGTGCCAGCAGCCTAGGGACAGGGGCCACTGAAGCTTTCTTT. The encoded protein is CASSLGTGATEAFF.

J is TRBJ2-3 and V is TRBV3-1 (or the pseudogene TRBV3-2), with no clear D. This CDR3 region has 14 residues. CDR1 and CDR2 (germline): LGHDT, YNNKEL (reference sequence). V was trimmed by 4 bases and J by 6 bases, leaving 14 bases between them. CDR3 in amino acids: CASSPSGAADTQYF. For the CDR3, the DNA is TGTGCCAGCAGCCCCTCGGGTGCGGCTGATACGCAGTATTTT.

This clone has only one observation. The J gene is TRBJ2-7, the V gene TRBV4-2; 15 positions match TRBD2. The CDR3 runs to 15 residues. CDR1 and CDR2 from the germline V gene are LGHNA and YNFKEQ. Trimming at V came to 4 bases and at J to 7 bases, leaving 5 bases not matched to a gene. CDR3 bases: TGTGCCAGCAGCCCCCAGGGACTAGCGGGGGGAGAGCAGTACTTC. It encodes CASSPQGLAGGEQYF.

The genes are TRBV4-1 and TRBJ1-3; D not resolved. Germline V gene sequence: CDR1 MGHRA, CDR2 YSYEKL. This CDR3 comprises 17 residues. V lost 2 bases and J lost 4, with 18 bases in between. The CDR3 loop reads CASSQTPQAGSGNTIYF. CDR3 bases: TGCGCCAGCAGCCAAACACCTCAAGCGGGGTCAGGAAACACCATATATTTT.

In this sample, this clone turned up a few times. V usage is TRBV13 and J usage is TRBJ1-5; 7 nucleotides align to TRBD1. V shed 0 bases and J 11 bases; nucleotides not matched to a gene: 4. The CDR3 is 13 amino acids. Germline loops: CDR1 PRHDT, CDR2 FYEKMQ (reference sequence). CDR3 sequence (DNA): TGTGCCAGCAGCTTAGGATGGCAGGGGGCCCAGCATTTT. The encoded protein is CASSLGWQGAQHF. Full variable domain (rest looked up from reference TRBV13 and TRBJ1-5): AAGVIQSPRHLIKEKRETATLKCYPIPRHDTVYWYQQGPGQDPQFLISFYEKMQSDKGSIPDRFSAQQFSDYHSELNMSSLELGDSALYFCASSLGWQGAQHFGDGTRLSIL.

This chain's CDR3 is CASSPPSGASEKLFF. The CDR3 bases are TGTGCCAGCTCACCACCGTCAGGGGCATCTGAAAAACTGTTTTTT. The chain couples TRBV18 to TRBJ1-4; perhaps TRBD1 as D (6 bases). Trimming pared 0 bases from V and 7 bases from J, leaving 12 bases between. The length of the CDR3 is 15 residues. CDR1 is KGHSH and CDR2 is LQKENI in the germline V gene.